A single sample gave rise to the 24 T cell receptor beta chains below, sequenced in a study of blood T cell repertoires in COVID-19. Sequencing used immunoSEQ multiplex PCR; TCRdb keeps in-frame clones, though not all of them. The table shows around 620,000 clones, with approximately 90% occurring only once. Sequenced sample: peripheral blood. These receptors were obtained from a woman aged 18-30 years with acute or convalescent COVID-19.

In its sample, this clone was seen a few times. The chain carries TRBV18 and TRBJ1-4; weak D call: TRBD1 (6 bases). Germline V gene lookup returns CDR1 KGHSH and CDR2 LQKENI. Trimming shortened V by 6 bases and J by 7 bases, and 15 bases separated the two germline ends. This CDR3 has 14 amino acids. CDR3: CASSPGALGEKLFF. The CDR3, as DNA: TGTGCCAGCTCGCCAGGGGCGCTCGGTGAAAAACTGTTTTTT.

In this sample, this clone turned up once. In nucleotides, the CDR3 is TGTGCCAGCAGCTTACCTCCGGACTTTACGAACACCGGGGAGCTGTTTTTT. This sequence encodes CASSLPPDFTNTGELFF. The chain links TRBV7-7 to TRBJ2-2; a weak D match, TRBD2 (5 bases). The CDR3 has 17 residues. Germline V gene lookup returns CDR1 SSHAT and CDR2 FNYEAQ (reference sequence). With 2 bases removed from V and 0 bases from J, the gap between germline ends came to 13 bases.

The chain is built from TRBV9 and TRBJ2-2; 7 bases agree with TRBD1. V gave up 3 bases and J gave up 5 bases; unmatched junction bases: 10. Germline lookup yields CDR1 SGDLS and CDR2 YYNGEE. CDR3 length: 16 amino acids. CDR3 nucleotides: TGTGCCAGCAGCGCCCCGACAGGGAAAGAGACCGGGGAGCTGTTTTTT. It codes for CASSAPTGKETGELFF.

V and J are TRBV5-1 and TRBJ1-2, with 8 bases identical to TRBD1. After removal of 3 bases from V and 4 bases from J, the junction contained 8 bases not matched to a gene. Germline CDR1 SGHRS, CDR2 YFSETQ. The CDR3 loop spans 15 amino acids. The CDR3 reads CASSSDRAGGYGYTF. CDR3 nucleotide sequence: TGCGCCAGCAGCTCGGACAGGGCGGGCGGCTATGGCTACACCTTC.

Remarks on this clone: This same CDR3 is encoded by further DNA sequences in the sample. V and J are TRBV4-3 and TRBJ1-4; D unclear. This CDR3 comprises 15 residues. The germline V gene has CDR1 LGHNA and CDR2 YSLEER. V lost 0 bases and J 4 bases, leaving 9 bases between the germline ends. CDR3 DNA sequence: TGCGCCAGCAGCCAAGATGGGGAGGGTAATGAAAAACTGTTTTTT. Translation gives CASSQDGEGNEKLFF.

The chain employs TRBV19 and TRBJ2-1, with TRBD1 matching 8 bases. V shed 5 bases, J shed 9 bases, and the junction held 6 bases outside the gene matches. Germline CDR1 LNHDA, CDR2 SQIVND (reference sequence). The CDR3 has 13 residues. The CDR3 region has the DNA TGTGCCAGTAGTGAGACAGGGGCGGCTGAGCAGTTCTTC. Residues: CASSETGAAEQFF.

The chain uses TRBV9 and TRBJ1-6, with a weak D call TRBD1 (5 bases). This CDR3 comprises 15 residues. Germline V CDR1 and CDR2: SGDLS, YYNGEE. With 0 bases removed from V and 7 bases from J, the gap between germline ends came to 11 bases. The CDR3 DNA reads as TGTGCCAGCAGCGTAGAGGACATCCGAAATTCACCCCTCCACTTT. It specifies CASSVEDIRNSPLHF.

This chain uses TRBV30 with TRBJ1-2; D is undetermined. The CDR3 loop spans 15 amino acids. The V and J ends lost 0 bases and 0 bases respectively, with 11 bases between them. CDR1 and CDR2 from the germline V gene are GTSNPN and SVGIG (reference sequence). CDR3: CAWSVRRKANYGYTF. The CDR3 DNA follows: TGTGCCTGGAGTGTACGGAGGAAAGCTAACTATGGCTACACCTTC.

As for this clone: This CDR3 is also generated by other DNA sequences in the sample. J is TRBJ1-5 and V is TRBV12-3 or TRBV12-4; D perhaps matches TRBD1 (5 bases). The CDR3 extends over 12 amino acids. The germline V and J ends were trimmed by 6 bases and 4 bases, with 7 bases remaining between them. CDR3 bases: TGTGCCAGCAGGACAGAGAATCAGCCCCAGCATTTT. Translation gives CASRTENQPQHF.

A note on this clone: The sample contains more than one DNA sequence encoding this CDR3. The chain employs TRBV5-1 and TRBJ1-1; no clear D gene. Germline V lookup: CDR1 SGHRS, CDR2 YFSETQ. Trimming removed 0 bases from V and 3 bases from J, with 9 bases in between. The CDR3 is 14 residues long. CDR3 residues: CASSLGARYTEAFF. The CDR3 bases are TGCGCCAGCAGCTTGGGGGCCAGGTACACTGAAGCTTTCTTT.

The V and J genes are TRBV6-5 and TRBJ2-1; D is ambiguous. CDR1 and CDR2 from the germline V gene are MNHEY and SVGAGI. V dropped 5 bases and J dropped 9 bases, with 14 bases sitting between them. The CDR3 extends over 13 amino acids. The CDR3 DNA sequence: TGTGCCAGCAGTCCCACTCCCTCAAGTGAGCAGTTCTTC. It specifies CASSPTPSSEQFF.

The chain is built from TRBV25-1 and TRBJ2-2, with D perhaps matching TRBD1 (5 bases). The CDR3 covers 15 residues. The V end was cut by 6 bases, the J end by 1 base, with 12 bases between. The germline V gene encodes CDR1 MGHDK and CDR2 SYGVNS. In nucleotides, the CDR3 is TGTGCCAGCAGGGATCCAACAGGGAACACCGGGGAGCTGTTTTTT. It encodes CASRDPTGNTGELFF.

The chain links TRBV6-5 to TRBJ2-3; 11 nucleotides match TRBD2. CDR1 MNHEY and CDR2 SVGAGI come from the germline V gene. The CDR3 has 14 residues. Trimming at V came to 4 bases and at J to 5 bases, leaving 2 bases not matched to a gene. CDR3 protein: CASSLTSGVDTQYF. CDR3 DNA: TGTGCCAGCAGTTTGACTAGCGGGGTAGATACGCAGTATTTT.

Of note for this clone: The same CDR3 also results from other DNA sequences found in this sample. The chain has TRBV6-1 and TRBJ1-2; D gene uncertain. CDR1 is MNHNS and CDR2 is SASEGT in the germline V gene. V was clipped by 2 bases and J by 2 bases, with 9 bases between them. The CDR3 is 14 amino acids. CDR3 amino acids: CASSELRENYGYTF. The CDR3 bases are TGTGCCAGCAGTGAACTTCGGGAAAACTATGGCTACACCTTC.

This clone was detected once. The chain recombines TRBV4-3 with TRBJ2-2, with 8 bases that match TRBD1. With 2 bases clipped from V and 6 bases from J, the junction kept 8 bases outside the gene matches. CDR1 is LGHNA, CDR2 YSLEER, per germline. CDR3 length equals 16 residues. CDR3 sequence (DNA): TGCGCCAGCAGCCAAAACCCCAGGGGGCTGGCCGGGGAGCTGTTTTTT. Translated: CASSQNPRGLAGELFF.

V usage is TRBV15 and J usage is TRBJ1-2, with a possible D match to TRBD1 (6 bases). V was clipped by 2 bases and J by 6 bases, with 16 bases between them. The CDR3 has 15 residues. Germline CDR1 reads LNHNV; CDR2 reads YYDKDF (reference sequence). Written as DNA, the CDR3 is TGTGCCACCAGCAGACCAGGGGTGTTGGGGGATGGCTACACCTTC. As protein: CATSRPGVLGDGYTF.

This chain joins TRBV7-8 and TRBJ1-3, with 7 positions matching TRBD1. Trimming at V came to 1 base and at J to 2 bases, leaving 5 bases not matched to a gene. The CDR3 is 16 amino acids. Germline V gene sequence: CDR1 SGHVS, CDR2 FQNEAQ. The CDR3 region has the DNA TGTGCCAGCAGCTTAGATCCGGGACAGACTGGAAACACCATATATTTT. Translation: CASSLDPGQTGNTIYF.

The chain recombines TRBV9 with TRBJ2-2; 10 positions match TRBD1. In germline, CDR1 is SGDLS, CDR2 YYNGEE. This CDR3 is built from 16 residues. V shed 4 bases and J 0 bases; nucleotides not matched to a gene: 3. The CDR3 loop is CASSFGQGANTGELFF. The CDR3 region has the DNA TGTGCCAGCAGCTTCGGACAGGGGGCGAACACCGGGGAGCTGTTTTTT.

The chain joins TRBV19 to TRBJ1-2; 9 nucleotides match TRBD1. Germline CDR1 is LNHDA and CDR2 is SQIVND (reference sequence). CDR3 length: 14 residues. Trimming at V came to 5 bases and at J to 4 bases, leaving 5 bases not matched to a gene. The CDR3 protein is CASSPRDRVYGYTF. CDR3 bases: TGTGCCAGTAGTCCTCGGGACAGGGTCTATGGCTACACCTTC.

The chain couples TRBV19 to TRBJ1-5, with 8 bases identical to TRBD1. V was clipped by 4 bases and J by 5 bases; unmatched bases: 4. CDR3 size: 14 residues. Germline loops: CDR1 LNHDA, CDR2 SQIVND (reference sequence). The chain's CDR3 is CASSTPGGYQPQHF. DNA for the CDR3: TGTGCCAGTAGTACCCCAGGGGGCTATCAGCCCCAGCATTTT.

The chain carries TRBV19 and TRBJ2-1; 8 positions agree with TRBD1. This CDR3 has 15 amino acids. Trimming at V came to 5 bases and at J to 1 base, leaving 4 bases not matched to a gene. Germline V CDR1 and CDR2: LNHDA, SQIVND (reference sequence). The CDR3 spells CASSLRTGSYNEQFF. CDR3 sequence (DNA): TGTGCCAGTAGTTTACGGACAGGGTCCTACAATGAGCAGTTCTTC.

The CDR3 sequence is CAWSFSRGTGELFF. The DNA for the CDR3 is TGTGCCTGGAGTTTCTCTAGAGGGACCGGGGAGCTGTTTTTT. V gene TRBV30 combines with J gene TRBJ2-2; perhaps TRBD2 as D (5 bases). Germline V gene data show CDR1 as GTSNPN and CDR2 as SVGIG (reference sequence). The V and J ends lost 2 bases and 5 bases respectively, with 12 bases between them. The CDR3 has 14 amino acids.

The chain employs TRBV6-4 and TRBJ2-1, with D perhaps TRBD1 (5 bases). Germline CDR1 is MRHNA and CDR2 is SNTAGT. Trimming stripped 0 bases from V and 6 bases from J, with 12 bases between. This CDR3 comprises 15 residues. The CDR3 region is CASSDSRTGVNEQFF. The CDR3 coding sequence is TGTGCCAGCAGTGACTCCCGAACAGGAGTCAATGAGCAGTTCTTC.

V usage is TRBV30 and J usage is TRBJ1-4, with a weak D call TRBD1 (6 bases). Trimming pared 3 bases from V and 8 bases from J, leaving 16 bases between. The CDR3 totals 14 residues. Germline CDR1 and CDR2: GTSNPN and SVGIG (reference sequence). The CDR3 reads CAWRPTGFGEKLFF. The DNA of the CDR3 is TGTGCCTGGAGACCGACAGGATTCGGCGAAAAACTGTTTTTT.